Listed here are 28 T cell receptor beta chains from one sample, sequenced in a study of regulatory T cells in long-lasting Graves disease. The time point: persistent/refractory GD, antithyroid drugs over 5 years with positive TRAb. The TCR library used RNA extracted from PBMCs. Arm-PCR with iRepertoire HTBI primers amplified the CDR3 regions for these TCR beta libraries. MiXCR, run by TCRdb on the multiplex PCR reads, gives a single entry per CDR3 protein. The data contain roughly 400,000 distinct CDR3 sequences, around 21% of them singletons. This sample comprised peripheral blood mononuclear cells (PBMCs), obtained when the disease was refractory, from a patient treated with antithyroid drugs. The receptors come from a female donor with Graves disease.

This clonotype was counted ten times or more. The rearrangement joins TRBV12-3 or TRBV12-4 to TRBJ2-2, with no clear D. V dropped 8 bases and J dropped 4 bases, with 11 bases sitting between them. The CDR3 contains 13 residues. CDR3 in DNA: TGTGCCAGCGCTTCCCAGGTCACCGGGGAGCTGTTTTTT. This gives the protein CASASQVTGELFF.

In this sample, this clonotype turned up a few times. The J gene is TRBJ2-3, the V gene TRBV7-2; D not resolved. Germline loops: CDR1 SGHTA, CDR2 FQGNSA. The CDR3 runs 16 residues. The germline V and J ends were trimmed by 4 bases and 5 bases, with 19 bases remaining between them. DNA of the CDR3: TGTGCCAGCAGCTCCCCGCGAATCAGAGCACAAGATACGCAGTATTTT. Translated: CASSSPRIRAQDTQYF.

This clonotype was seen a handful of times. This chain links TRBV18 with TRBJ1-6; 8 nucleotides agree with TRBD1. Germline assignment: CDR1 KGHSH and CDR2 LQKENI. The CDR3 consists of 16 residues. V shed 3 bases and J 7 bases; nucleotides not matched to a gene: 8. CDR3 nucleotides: TGTGCCAGCTCACCGGCTCAGGGGGCTAAGAATTCACCCCTCCACTTT. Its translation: CASSPAQGAKNSPLHF.

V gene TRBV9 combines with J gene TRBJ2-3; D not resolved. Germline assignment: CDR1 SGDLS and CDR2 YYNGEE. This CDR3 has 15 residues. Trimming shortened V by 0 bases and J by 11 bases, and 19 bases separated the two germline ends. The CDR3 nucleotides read TGTGCCAGCAGCGTAGGAGGTCCGGTCGGATCGGGGCAGTATTTT. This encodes CASSVGGPVGSGQYF.

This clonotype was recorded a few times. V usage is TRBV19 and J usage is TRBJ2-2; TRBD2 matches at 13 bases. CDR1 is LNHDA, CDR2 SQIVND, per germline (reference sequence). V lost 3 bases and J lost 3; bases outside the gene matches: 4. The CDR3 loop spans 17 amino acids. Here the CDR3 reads CASSMGTSGIDTGELFF. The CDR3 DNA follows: TGTGCCAGTAGTATGGGGACTAGCGGGATCGACACCGGGGAGCTGTTTTTT. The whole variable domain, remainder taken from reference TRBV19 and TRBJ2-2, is DGGITQSPKYLFRKEGQNVTLSCEQNLNHDAMYWYRQDPGQGLRLIYYSQIVNDFQKGDIAEGYSVSREKKESFPLTVTSAQKNPTAFYLCASSMGTSGIDTGELFFGEGSRLTVL.

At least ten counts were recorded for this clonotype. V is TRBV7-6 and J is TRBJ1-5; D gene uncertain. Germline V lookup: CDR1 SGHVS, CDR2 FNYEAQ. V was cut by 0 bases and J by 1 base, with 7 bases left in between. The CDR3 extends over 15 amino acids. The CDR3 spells CASSLASSSNQPQHF. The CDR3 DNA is TGTGCCAGCAGCTTAGCGTCATCCAGCAATCAGCCCCAGCATTTT.

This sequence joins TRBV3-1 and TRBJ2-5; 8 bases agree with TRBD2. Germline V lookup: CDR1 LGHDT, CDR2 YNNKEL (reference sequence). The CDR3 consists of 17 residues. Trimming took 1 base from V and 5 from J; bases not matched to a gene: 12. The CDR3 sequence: CASSQGVAGRVGETQYF. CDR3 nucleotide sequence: TGTGCCAGCAGCCAAGGGGTAGCGGGAAGAGTCGGGGAGACCCAGTACTTC.

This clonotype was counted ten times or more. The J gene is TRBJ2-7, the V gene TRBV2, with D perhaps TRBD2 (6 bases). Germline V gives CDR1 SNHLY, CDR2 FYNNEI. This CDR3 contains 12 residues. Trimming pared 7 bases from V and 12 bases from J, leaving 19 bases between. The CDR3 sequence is CASMGGGYKRYF. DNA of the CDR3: TGTGCCAGCATGGGAGGAGGGTACAAACGGTACTTC.

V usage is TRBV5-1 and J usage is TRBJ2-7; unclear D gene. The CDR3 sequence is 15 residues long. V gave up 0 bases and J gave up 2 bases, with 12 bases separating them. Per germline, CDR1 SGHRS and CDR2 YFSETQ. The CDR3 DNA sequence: TGCGCCAGCAGCTTGGTGGGCCAGAAAACCTACGAGCAGTACTTC. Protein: CASSLVGQKTYEQYF.

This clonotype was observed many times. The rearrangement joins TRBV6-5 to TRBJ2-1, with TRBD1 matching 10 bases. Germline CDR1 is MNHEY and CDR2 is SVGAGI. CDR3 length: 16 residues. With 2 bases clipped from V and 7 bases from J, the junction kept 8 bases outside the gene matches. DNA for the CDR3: TGTGCCAGCAGTTACCCCGGGACAGGGGAAGCAAATGAGCAGTTCTTC. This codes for CASSYPGTGEANEQFF.

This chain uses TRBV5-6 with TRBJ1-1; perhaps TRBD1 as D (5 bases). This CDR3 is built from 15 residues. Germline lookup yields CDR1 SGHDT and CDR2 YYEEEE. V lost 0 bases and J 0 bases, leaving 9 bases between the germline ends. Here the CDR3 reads CASSLERGMNTEAFF. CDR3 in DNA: TGTGCCAGCAGCTTGGAGCGGGGCATGAACACTGAAGCTTTCTTT.

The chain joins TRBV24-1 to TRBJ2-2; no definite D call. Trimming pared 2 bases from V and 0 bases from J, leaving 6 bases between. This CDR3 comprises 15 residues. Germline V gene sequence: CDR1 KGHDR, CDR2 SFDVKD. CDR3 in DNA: TGTGCCACCAGTGATTCCGGCGCGAACACCGGGGAGCTGTTTTTT. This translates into CATSDSGANTGELFF.

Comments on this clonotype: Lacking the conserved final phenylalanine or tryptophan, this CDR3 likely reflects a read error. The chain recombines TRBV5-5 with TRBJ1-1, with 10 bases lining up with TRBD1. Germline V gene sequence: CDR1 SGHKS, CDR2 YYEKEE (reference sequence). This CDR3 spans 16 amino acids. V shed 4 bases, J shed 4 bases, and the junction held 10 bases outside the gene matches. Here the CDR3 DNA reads TGTGCCAGCAGCCCCGGGACAGGGGCTTTGAGCACTGAAGCTTTCCTT. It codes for CASSPGTGALSTEAFL.

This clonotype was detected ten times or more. CDR3 sequence: CASSYLGEQYF. In DNA form, the CDR3 reads TGTGCCAGCAGTTACTTGGGGGAGCAGTACTTC. The chain uses TRBV6-5 and TRBJ2-7; D is ambiguous. CDR1 MNHEY and CDR2 SVGAGI come from the germline V gene. V gave up 1 base and J gave up 7 bases, with 5 bases separating them. The CDR3 has 11 residues.

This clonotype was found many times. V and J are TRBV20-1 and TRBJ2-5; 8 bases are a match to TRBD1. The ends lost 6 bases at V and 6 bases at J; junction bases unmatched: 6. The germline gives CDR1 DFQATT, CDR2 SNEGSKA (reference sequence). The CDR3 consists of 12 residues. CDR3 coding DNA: TGCAGTGCCCCGGACAGGGTTAAGACCCAGTACTTC. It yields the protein CSAPDRVKTQYF.

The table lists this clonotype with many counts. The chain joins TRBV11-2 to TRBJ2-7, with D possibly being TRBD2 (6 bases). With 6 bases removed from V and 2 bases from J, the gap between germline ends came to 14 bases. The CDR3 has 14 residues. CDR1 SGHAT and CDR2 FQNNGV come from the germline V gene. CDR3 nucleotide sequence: TGTGCCAGCAGGGCGGACTACTTTGCCTACGAGCAGTACTTC. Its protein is CASRADYFAYEQYF.

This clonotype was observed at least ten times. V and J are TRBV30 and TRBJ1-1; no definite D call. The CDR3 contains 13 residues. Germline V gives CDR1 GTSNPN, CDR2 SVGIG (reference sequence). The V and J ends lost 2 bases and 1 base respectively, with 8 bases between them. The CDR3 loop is CAWSTTENTEAFF. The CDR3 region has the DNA TGTGCCTGGAGTACTACGGAGAACACTGAAGCTTTCTTT.

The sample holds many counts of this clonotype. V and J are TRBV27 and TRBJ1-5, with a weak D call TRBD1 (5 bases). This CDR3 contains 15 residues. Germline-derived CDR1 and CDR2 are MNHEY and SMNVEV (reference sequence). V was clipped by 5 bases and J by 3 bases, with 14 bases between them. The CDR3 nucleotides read TGTGCCAGCAGTACCTCGGGGCGTATCAATCAGCCCCAGCATTTT. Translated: CASSTSGRINQPQHF.

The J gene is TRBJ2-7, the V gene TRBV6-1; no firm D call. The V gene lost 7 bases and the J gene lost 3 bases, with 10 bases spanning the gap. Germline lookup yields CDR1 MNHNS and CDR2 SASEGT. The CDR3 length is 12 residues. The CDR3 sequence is CASIGYNYEQYF. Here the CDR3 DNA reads TGTGCCAGCATAGGATACAACTACGAGCAGTACTTC.

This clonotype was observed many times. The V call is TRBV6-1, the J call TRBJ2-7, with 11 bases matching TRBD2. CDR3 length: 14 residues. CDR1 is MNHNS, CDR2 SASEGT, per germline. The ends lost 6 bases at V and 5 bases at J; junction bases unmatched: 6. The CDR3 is CASSPSGRQDEQYF. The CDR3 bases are TGTGCCAGCAGCCCTAGCGGGAGGCAAGACGAGCAGTACTTC.

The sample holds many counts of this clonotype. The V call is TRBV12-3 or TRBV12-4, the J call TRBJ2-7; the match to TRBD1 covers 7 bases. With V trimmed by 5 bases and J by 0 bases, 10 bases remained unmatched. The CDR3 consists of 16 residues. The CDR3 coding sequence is TGTGCCAGCAGTCAACAACAGGGGCCCAGCTCCTACGAGCAGTACTTC. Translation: CASSQQQGPSSYEQYF.

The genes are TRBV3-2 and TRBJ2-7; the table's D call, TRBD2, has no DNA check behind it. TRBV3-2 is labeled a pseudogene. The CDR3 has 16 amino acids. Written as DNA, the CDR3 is TGTGCCAGCGATTTCCAAGACATAGCGGGCCAATACGAGCAGTACTTC. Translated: CASDFQDIAGQYEQYF.

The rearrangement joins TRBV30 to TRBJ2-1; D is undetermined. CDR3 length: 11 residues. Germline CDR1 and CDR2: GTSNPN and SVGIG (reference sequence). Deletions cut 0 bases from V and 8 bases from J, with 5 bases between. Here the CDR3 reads CAWSVLDEQFF. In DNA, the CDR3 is TGTGCCTGGAGTGTACTCGATGAGCAGTTCTTC.

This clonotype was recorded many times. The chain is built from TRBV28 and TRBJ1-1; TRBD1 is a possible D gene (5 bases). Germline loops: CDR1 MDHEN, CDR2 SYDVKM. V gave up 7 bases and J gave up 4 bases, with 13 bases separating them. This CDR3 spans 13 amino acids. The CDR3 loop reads CASMYGGGTEAFF. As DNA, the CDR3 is TGTGCCAGCATGTACGGGGGAGGCACTGAAGCTTTCTTT.

The CDR3 sequence is CASSLIVGRYGYTF. The DNA for the CDR3 is TGCGCCAGCAGCTTGATTGTAGGGCGTTATGGCTACACCTTC. The chain couples TRBV5-1 to TRBJ1-2; D not certain. This CDR3 has 14 amino acids. Trimming shortened V by 1 base and J by 5 bases, and 12 bases separated the two germline ends. CDR1 is SGHRS, CDR2 YFSETQ, per germline.

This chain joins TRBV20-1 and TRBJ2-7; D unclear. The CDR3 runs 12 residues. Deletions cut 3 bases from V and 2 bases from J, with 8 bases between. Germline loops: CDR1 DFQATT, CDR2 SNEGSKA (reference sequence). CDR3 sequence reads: CSASMGTYEQYF. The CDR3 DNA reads TGCAGTGCTAGCATGGGGACCTACGAGCAGTACTTC.

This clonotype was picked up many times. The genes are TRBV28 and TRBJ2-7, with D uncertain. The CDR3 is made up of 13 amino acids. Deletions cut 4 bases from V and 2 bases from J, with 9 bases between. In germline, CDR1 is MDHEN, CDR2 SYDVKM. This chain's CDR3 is CASSSVAPYEQYF. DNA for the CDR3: TGTGCCAGCAGTTCCGTCGCCCCCTACGAGCAGTACTTC.

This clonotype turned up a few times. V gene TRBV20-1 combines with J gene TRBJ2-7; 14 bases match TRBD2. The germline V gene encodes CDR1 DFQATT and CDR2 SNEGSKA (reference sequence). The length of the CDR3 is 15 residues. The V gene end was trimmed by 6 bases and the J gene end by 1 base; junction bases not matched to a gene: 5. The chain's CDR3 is CSARGLAGASYEQYF. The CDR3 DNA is TGCAGTGCCCGGGGACTAGCGGGAGCGTCCTACGAGCAGTACTTC.